These 17 T cell receptor beta chains were all obtained from the same sample, sequenced in a study of patients and donors after allogeneic stem cell transplantation. In TCRdb, the RT-PCR reads were re-called with MiXCR into one record per CDR3 protein. The sample lists about 400,000 distinct CDR3 sequences; 16% were seen once. The sequencing sample was made of blood, either unsorted or a sorted T cell fraction (not recorded which). All receptors derive from a human donor who was either an allogeneic HSCT recipient or a stem cell or donor lymphocyte infusion donor (not recorded which). It is not recorded whose cells these are; they may come from a transplant donor.

This rearrangement joins TRBV12-3 or TRBV12-4 to TRBJ2-4; no definite D call. V was shortened by 3 bases and J by 0 bases, with 12 bases between the two germline ends. The CDR3 extends over 16 amino acids. Written as DNA, the CDR3 is TGTGCCAGCAGTTTGCGACCCCTACTAGCCAAAAACATTCAGTACTTC. Encoded protein: CASSLRPLLAKNIQYF.

This chain links TRBV4-3 with TRBJ2-7, with 7 bases that match TRBD2. Germline-derived CDR1 and CDR2 are LGHNA and YSLEER. Germline trimming cut 0 bases from V and 3 bases from J; bases unmatched to any gene: 8. CDR3 length equals 16 residues. The CDR3 DNA reads TGCGCCAGCAGCCAAGATCTGGCAGGGAGGGTCTACGAGCAGTACTTC. This translates into CASSQDLAGRVYEQYF.

This clonotype has a handful of counts. The chain has TRBV12-3 or TRBV12-4 and TRBJ2-4, with 7 bases fitting TRBD1. Trimming took 9 bases from V and 6 from J; bases not matched to a gene: 5. This CDR3 region has 12 residues. The CDR3 bases are TGTGCCAGTACAGGGGTTGGAAACATTCAGTACTTC. Protein product: CASTGVGNIQYF.

This clonotype was seen repeatedly, ten times or more. The rearrangement links TRBV4-3 to TRBJ1-2; no clear D gene. The ends were cut back, 0 bases at V and 3 bases at J, with 8 bases in the middle. From germline, CDR1 is LGHNA and CDR2 YSLEER. This CDR3 region has 14 residues. The CDR3 loop is CASSQDRVHYGYTF. For the CDR3, the DNA is TGCGCCAGCAGCCAAGATAGGGTGCACTATGGCTACACCTTC.

The chain carries TRBV5-5 and TRBJ2-3, with a possible D match to TRBD1 (6 bases). Trimming cost V 5 bases and J 3 bases, with 16 bases left between them. The CDR3 consists of 15 residues. The germline gives CDR1 SGHKS, CDR2 YYEKEE (reference sequence). The CDR3 DNA follows: TGTGCCAGCAGTTCCTCAGGGGCACGGACAGATACGCAGTATTTT. Its protein is CASSSSGARTDTQYF.

This chain connects TRBV7-9 to TRBJ2-2; the D gene is possibly TRBD1 (6 bases). The CDR3 spans 17 residues. CDR1 and CDR2 (germline): SEHNR, FQNEAQ (reference sequence). The germline V and J ends were trimmed by 7 bases and 2 bases, with 20 bases remaining between them. The CDR3 bases are TGTGCCAGCATCTCTTCAAAGCAGGGGCCCAACACCGGGGAGCTGTTTTTT. Encoded protein: CASISSKQGPNTGELFF.

CDR3 sequence: CSAPQAAQYF. CDR3 nucleotide sequence: TGCAGTGCCCCCCAGGCGGCCCAGTACTTC. The rearrangement links TRBV20-1 to TRBJ2-5; no definite D call. The CDR3 runs 10 residues. Germline CDR1 and CDR2: DFQATT and SNEGSKA (reference sequence). Trimming removed 6 bases from V and 9 bases from J, with 11 bases in between.

Worth noting for this clonotype: Its ends do not fully match the called genes, so a read error is possible. The chain links TRBV12-3 or TRBV12-4 to TRBJ1-2; no reliable D call. This CDR3 region has 12 residues. As DNA, the CDR3 is TGTGCCGGCAGTACCCGGACCTTTGGCTACACCTTC. It codes for CAGSTRTFGYTF.

A few counts support this clonotype. The chain employs TRBV7-9 and TRBJ1-6; D unclear. The germline V gene encodes CDR1 SEHNR and CDR2 FQNEAQ (reference sequence). The CDR3 is 11 residues long. Trimming shortened V by 3 bases and J by 11 bases, and 5 bases separated the two germline ends. The CDR3: CASSFGAPLHF. CDR3 sequence (DNA): TGTGCCAGCAGCTTTGGGGCACCCCTCCACTTT.

This chain joins TRBV5-1 and TRBJ1-1, with 12 bases lining up with TRBD1. V lost 3 bases, J lost 7 bases, and 4 bases stayed unmatched. The CDR3 extends over 14 amino acids. From germline, CDR1 is SGHRS and CDR2 YFSETQ. The CDR3 reads CASSSGTGGLEAFF. DNA for the CDR3: TGCGCCAGCAGCTCCGGGACAGGGGGCCTTGAAGCTTTCTTT. Based on the CDR3 plus reference TRBV5-1 and TRBJ1-1, the full variable domain is KAGVTQTPRYLIKTRGQQVTLSCSPISGHRSVSWYQQTPGQGLQFLFEYFSETQRNKGNFPGRFSGRQFSNSRSEMNVSTLELGDSALYLCASSSGTGGLEAFFGQGTRLTVV.

This clonotype showed up many times. The chain couples TRBV12-3 or TRBV12-4 to TRBJ2-7, with 9 bases matching TRBD1. The CDR3 is made up of 14 amino acids. Trimming cost V 5 bases and J 6 bases; bases outside gene matches: 8. CDR3 protein: CASSLGNRGREQYF. The CDR3, as DNA: TGTGCCAGCAGTCTGGGGAACAGGGGGCGCGAGCAGTACTTC.

The chain joins TRBV27 to TRBJ1-2; D gene unclear. The germline CDR1 and CDR2 sequences are MNHEY and SMNVEV (reference sequence). The CDR3 runs to 12 residues. V was shortened by 9 bases and J by 6 bases, with 14 bases between the two germline ends. The CDR3: CASHSFVDGYTF. The CDR3 DNA is TGTGCCAGTCACAGTTTCGTAGATGGCTACACCTTC.

V is TRBV7-6 and J is TRBJ2-5; the match to TRBD1 covers 10 bases. Unmatched junction bases numbered 14, after V lost 5 bases and J lost 2 bases. The length of the CDR3 is 18 residues. Germline-derived CDR1 and CDR2 are SGHVS and FNYEAQ. The CDR3 DNA reads TGTGCCAGCAGCGAGAGACAGGGGGCTGAGGGTCGGCAAGAGACCCAGTACTTC. Protein product: CASSERQGAEGRQETQYF.

This sequence joins TRBV20-1 and TRBJ1-2, with 8 nucleotides matching TRBD1. Germline CDR1 DFQATT, CDR2 SNEGSKA (reference sequence). The length of the CDR3 is 12 residues. Trimming cost V 6 bases and J 6 bases; bases outside gene matches: 6. Written as DNA, the CDR3 is TGCAGTGCCCTGACAGGGGACAATGGCTACACCTTC. Translation: CSALTGDNGYTF.

J is TRBJ2-1 and V is TRBV4-2; 15 bases line up with TRBD2. The trim removed 3 bases at V and 11 bases at J, leaving 14 bases unmatched. Germline values: CDR1 LGHNA, CDR2 YNFKEQ. The CDR3 has 18 amino acids. The CDR3 loop reads CASSQTGGLAGGRDKQFF. The CDR3 nucleotides read TGTGCCAGCAGCCAGACGGGAGGACTAGCGGGAGGGCGTGATAAGCAGTTCTTC.

The CDR3 protein is CATYGGGEQFF. The CDR3 DNA is TGTGCCACCTACGGGGGCGGTGAGCAGTTCTTC. The gene calls are TRBV24-1 and TRBJ2-1; either TRBD1 or TRBD2 may fit D (6 bases each). Germline CDR1 is KGHDR and CDR2 is SFDVKD. V lost 9 bases, J lost 9 bases, and 11 bases lay in between. The CDR3 runs 11 residues.

V and J are TRBV27 and TRBJ2-1; 8 bases agree with TRBD2. The CDR3 is 14 residues long. From germline, CDR1 is MNHEY and CDR2 SMNVEV (reference sequence). The ends lost 7 bases at V and 10 bases at J; junction bases unmatched: 12. CDR3 sequence (DNA): TGTGCCAGCAAAGGTCGGGAGGGCCCCGGGGAGCAGTTCTTC. Protein sequence: CASKGREGPGEQFF.